One and the same sample provided the 28 T cell receptor beta chains below, sequenced in a study of TIL therapy for anti-PD-1-resistant metastatic lung cancer. Time point meaning: pre-treatment sample, taken before nivolumab and TIL therapy. The immunoSEQ assay was v3. The data were produced by immunoSEQ multiplex PCR, yet TCRdb's version contains in-frame clones alone and is incomplete. The table has tens of thousands of clones, 55% to 70% seen once; the top ten hold over 6.5%. This specimen was blood, taken at baseline. Every receptor here comes from a person between 30 and 79 years old with non-small cell lung cancer.

The chain joins TRBV7-9 to TRBJ2-4; weak D call: TRBD2 (5 bases). Between the trimmed V and J ends, which lost 1 base and 0 bases, there was a span of 13 bases. Germline-derived CDR1 and CDR2 are SEHNR and FQNEAQ (reference sequence). There are 17 residues in the CDR3. DNA for the CDR3: TGTGCCAGCAGCTTAGTGCGGGCTGGTCTAGCCAAAAACATTCAGTACTTC. Translated, it gives CASSLVRAGLAKNIQYF.

The chain couples TRBV7-9 to TRBJ1-1; possible D gene TRBD1, 5 bases. Germline V gene lookup returns CDR1 SEHNR and CDR2 FQNEAQ (reference sequence). Trimming left V 3 bases short and J 7 bases short, with 12 bases between. The length of the CDR3 is 13 residues. CDR3 nucleotide sequence: TGTGCCAGCAGCTTCTACCGGGACGGTGAAGCTTTCTTT. The encoded protein is CASSFYRDGEAFF.

This chain connects TRBV7-8 to TRBJ2-7; D ambiguous. Per the germline V gene, CDR1 is SGHVS and CDR2 is FQNEAQ. V lost 3 bases, J lost 3 bases, and 12 bases lay in between. This CDR3 contains 14 residues. The CDR3 sequence: CASSFSQPDYEQYF. The CDR3 nucleotides read TGTGCCAGCAGCTTTTCCCAACCGGACTACGAGCAGTACTTC. Complete variable domain (other parts from reference TRBV7-8 and TRBJ2-7): GAGVSQSPRYKVAKRGQDVALRCDPISGHVSLFWYQQALGQGPEFLTYFQNEAQLDKSGLPSDRFFAERPEGSVSTLKIQRTQQEDSAVYLCASSFSQPDYEQYFGPGTRLTVT.

The chain combines TRBV7-6 with TRBJ2-5; the D call may be TRBD1 or TRBD2 (5 bases each). Trimming took 1 base from V and 7 from J, leaving 16 bases between them. Germline V gene data show CDR1 as SGHVS and CDR2 as FNYEAQ. There are 15 residues in the CDR3. The CDR3 here is CASSLGGTPEWTQYF. CDR3 DNA sequence: TGTGCCAGCAGCTTAGGAGGGACCCCCGAATGGACCCAGTACTTC.

J is TRBJ1-1 and V is TRBV7-9, with D tentatively TRBD1 (5 bases). The germline CDR1 and CDR2 sequences are SEHNR and FQNEAQ (reference sequence). The CDR3 is 16 residues long. V lost 1 base and J 2 bases, leaving 14 bases between the germline ends. This CDR3 is CASSLGKDSYNTEAFF. The CDR3, as DNA: TGTGCCAGCAGCTTAGGTAAAGACAGTTACAACACTGAAGCTTTCTTT.

The genes are TRBV5-1 and TRBJ2-1; D might be TRBD2 (5 bases). Germline CDR1 is SGHRS and CDR2 is YFSETQ. Trimming stripped 4 bases from V and 0 bases from J, with 14 bases between. The CDR3 has 16 amino acids. As DNA, the CDR3 is TGCGCCAGCAGCGTATCTCTTACTAGCTCCTACAATGAGCAGTTCTTC. Translated, it gives CASSVSLTSSYNEQFF.

CDR3 DNA sequence: TGCGCCAGCAGCCAAGAGGGACAGGGTGGCACCGGGGAGCTGTTTTTT. Translation: CASSQEGQGGTGELFF. The chain links TRBV4-1 to TRBJ2-2; 9 bases agree with TRBD1. The trim removed 0 bases at V and 4 bases at J, leaving 3 bases unmatched. CDR3 size: 16 residues. From germline, CDR1 is MGHRA and CDR2 YSYEKL.

This chain joins TRBV27 and TRBJ2-3, with D hard to call. Germline CDR1 reads MNHEY; CDR2 reads SMNVEV (reference sequence). The V gene lost 6 bases and the J gene lost 6 bases, with 19 bases spanning the gap. CDR3 length equals 15 residues. The CDR3 nucleotides are TGTGCCAGCAGCCCCCGCGCAAGGGCCCGGGATACGCAGTATTTT. Protein product: CASSPRARARDTQYF.

This chain joins TRBV5-4 and TRBJ2-7, with TRBD1 matching 7 bases. The junction had 8 bases not matched to a gene; V was cut back by 5 bases and J by 6 bases. Looked up from germline, CDR1 is SGHNT and CDR2 is YYREEE (reference sequence). There are 13 residues in the CDR3. CDR3 in DNA: TGTGCCAGCAGACCCGGGACAGACTCCGAGCAGTACTTC. Translation: CASRPGTDSEQYF.

The chain employs TRBV5-1 and TRBJ2-2, with 8 bases identical to TRBD2. The CDR3 sequence is 16 residues long. The junction had 8 bases not matched to a gene; V was cut back by 3 bases and J by 4 bases. The germline CDR1 and CDR2 sequences are SGHRS and YFSETQ. The chain's CDR3 is CASSSSGGLSTGELFF. The CDR3 DNA reads as TGCGCCAGCAGCTCATCGGGGGGGCTAAGCACCGGGGAGCTGTTTTTT. Looking up the rest from reference TRBV5-1 and TRBJ2-2 gives the full variable domain: KAGVTQTPRYLIKTRGQQVTLSCSPISGHRSVSWYQQTPGQGLQFLFEYFSETQRNKGNFPGRFSGRQFSNSRSEMNVSTLELGDSALYLCASSSSGGLSTGELFFGEGSRLTVL.

The chain is built from TRBV11-2 and TRBJ2-1, with D perhaps TRBD2 (5 bases). Germline CDR1 SGHAT, CDR2 FQNNGV. The CDR3 has 15 residues. The V end lost 3 bases, the J end lost 8 bases, and 17 bases lay between the germline ends. The CDR3 bases are TGTGCCAGCAGCTTCACATTCGGGTCGGGGTATGAGCAGTTCTTC. This translates into CASSFTFGSGYEQFF.

This clone appeared a few times. The chain employs TRBV4-1 and TRBJ2-7; 8 bases agree with TRBD1. V was clipped by 4 bases and J by 7 bases; unmatched bases: 9. Germline V gene sequence: CDR1 MGHRA, CDR2 YSYEKL. This CDR3 spans 14 amino acids. The CDR3 sequence is CASSRTRGLGEQYF. DNA of the CDR3: TGCGCCAGCAGCCGAACCAGGGGGCTTGGGGAGCAGTACTTC.

The chain links TRBV5-1 to TRBJ2-1; D unresolved. The germline CDR1 and CDR2 sequences are SGHRS and YFSETQ. The CDR3 length is 13 residues. The V and J ends lost 4 bases and 7 bases respectively, with 12 bases between them. CDR3 nucleotide sequence: TGCGCCAGCAGCCTCGCCGACCAGAATGAGCAGTTCTTC. It specifies CASSLADQNEQFF.

This chain links TRBV10-2 with TRBJ2-7; 8 bases are shared with TRBD1. V shed 5 bases, J shed 7 bases, and the junction held 10 bases outside the gene matches. The CDR3 runs to 14 residues. Germline V gives CDR1 WSHSY, CDR2 SAAADI. CDR3 residues: CASSSWGTGEEQYF. The CDR3, as DNA: TGCGCCAGCAGTTCTTGGGGGACAGGCGAGGAGCAGTACTTC.

This sequence joins TRBV9 and TRBJ2-7, with TRBD2 matching 8 bases. V shed 4 bases, J shed 2 bases, and the junction held 5 bases outside the gene matches. Per germline, CDR1 SGDLS and CDR2 YYNGEE. The CDR3 spans 14 residues. CDR3 nucleotide sequence: TGTGCCAGCAGCAGGAGCGGGAGCCCCTACGAGCAGTACTTC. This sequence encodes CASSRSGSPYEQYF.

The chain has TRBV10-1 and TRBJ2-7; tentatively, D is TRBD1 (5 bases). The CDR3 consists of 16 residues. V lost 0 bases and J lost 0, with 12 bases in between. CDR1 is WNHNN, CDR2 SYGVQD, per germline (reference sequence). The CDR3 nucleotides are TGCGCCAGCAGTGAGTCGATTTTCCAGGGCTCCTACGAGCAGTACTTC. Amino acid sequence: CASSESIFQGSYEQYF.

The chain employs TRBV28 and TRBJ1-1; D is unclear. The CDR3 sequence is 13 residues long. Trimming pared 5 bases from V and 7 bases from J, leaving 14 bases between. Per the germline V gene, CDR1 is MDHEN and CDR2 is SYDVKM. CDR3 in DNA: TGTGCCAGCAGTCCCTCCCTCCGGGGTGAAGCTTTCTTT. It yields the protein CASSPSLRGEAFF.

With regard to this clone: The identical CDR3 is also encoded by other nucleotide sequences in the sample. The CDR3 sequence: CASSLAVGLGETQYF. The CDR3 region has the DNA TGCGCCAGCAGCTTGGCCGTGGGATTGGGAGAGACCCAGTACTTC. V and J are TRBV5-1 and TRBJ2-5; the D is unclear. This CDR3 contains 15 residues. The V and J ends lost 0 bases and 4 bases respectively, with 13 bases between them. CDR1 SGHRS and CDR2 YFSETQ come from the germline V gene.

This chain connects TRBV7-8 to TRBJ1-1, with 11 bases aligning to TRBD1. The V gene end was trimmed by 7 bases and the J gene end by 4 bases; junction bases not matched to a gene: 5. CDR1 SGHVS and CDR2 FQNEAQ come from the germline V gene. The CDR3 loop spans 14 amino acids. The CDR3 DNA is TGTGCCAGCATTGGACAGGGGGCTTTCACTGAAGCTTTCTTT. Protein sequence: CASIGQGAFTEAFF.

This chain links TRBV28 with TRBJ1-5; D is unresolved. Germline CDR1 MDHEN, CDR2 SYDVKM. V lost 2 bases to trimming and J lost 0 bases, with 8 bases between them. The CDR3 consists of 15 residues. CDR3 in DNA: TGTGCCAGCAGTTTAACCAGTTCTAGCAATCAGCCCCAGCATTTT. Encoded protein: CASSLTSSSNQPQHF. The variable domain in full, with the rest retrieved from reference TRBV28 and TRBJ1-5, is DVKVTQSSRYLVKRTGEKVFLECVQDMDHENMFWYRQDPGLGLRLIYFSYDVKMKEKGDIPEGYSVSREKKERFSLILESASTNQTSMYLCASSLTSSSNQPQHFGDGTRLSIL.

This chain uses TRBV5-6 with TRBJ2-7; D is undetermined. V lost 0 bases and J lost 2, with 6 bases in between. CDR3 length: 13 amino acids. CDR1 and CDR2 from the germline V gene are SGHDT and YYEEEE. In nucleotides, the CDR3 is TGTGCCAGCAGCTTGGCCGGGCCCTACGAGCAGTACTTC. Encoded protein: CASSLAGPYEQYF. The whole variable domain, filled in from reference TRBV5-6 and TRBJ2-7, reads DAGVTQSPTHLIKTRGQQVTLRCSPKSGHDTVSWYQQALGQGPQFIFQYYEEEERQRGNFPDRFSGHQFPNYSSELNVNALLLGDSALYLCASSLAGPYEQYFGPGTRLTVT.

This chain uses TRBV2 with TRBJ2-2; D may be TRBD1 (6 bases). Trimming took off 6 bases at V and 0 bases at J, with 11 bases between the two ends. CDR1 and CDR2 (germline): SNHLY, FYNNEI. This CDR3 has 15 amino acids. The CDR3 DNA follows: TGTGCCAGCAGGGCCGGGACACCGAACACCGGGGAGCTGTTTTTT. This translates into CASRAGTPNTGELFF. Filled out from reference TRBV2 and TRBJ2-2, the complete variable domain reads EPEVTQTPSHQVTQMGQEVILRCVPISNHLYFYWYRQILGQKVEFLVSFYNNEISEKSEIFDDQFSVERPDGSNFTLKIRSTKLEDSAMYFCASRAGTPNTGELFFGEGSRLTVL.

CDR3 residues: CASSSMATGELFF. CDR3 sequence (DNA): TGTGCCAGTAGTAGTATGGCCACCGGGGAGCTGTTTTTT. This sequence joins TRBV19 and TRBJ2-2; D gene uncertain. CDR1 and CDR2 from the germline V gene are LNHDA and SQIVND (reference sequence). This CDR3 spans 13 amino acids. V dropped 4 bases and J dropped 4 bases, with 7 bases sitting between them.

The rearrangement joins TRBV7-8 to TRBJ2-1, with 8 positions matching TRBD2. Germline values: CDR1 SGHVS, CDR2 FQNEAQ. The CDR3 consists of 14 residues. This CDR3 is CGCAPGGLHNEQFF. The CDR3 DNA reads as TGTGGCTGTGCACCGGGGGGGCTCCACAATGAGCAGTTCTTC. Using reference TRBV7-8 and TRBJ2-1 for the parts outside the CDR3, the full variable domain is GAGVSQSPRYKVAKRGQDVALRCDPISGHVSLFWYQQALGQGPEFLTYFQNEAQLDKSGLPSDRFFAERPEGSVSTLKIQRTQQEDSAVYLCGCAPGGLHNEQFFGPGTRLTVL.

The chain couples TRBV5-1 to TRBJ2-7; D gene ambiguous. The CDR3 totals 13 residues. Germline CDR1 SGHRS, CDR2 YFSETQ. With 0 bases removed from V and 5 bases from J, the gap between germline ends came to 9 bases. The CDR3, as DNA: TGCGCCAGCAGCTTGGATAGAGCCCACGAGCAGTACTTC. Protein sequence: CASSLDRAHEQYF.

The chain couples TRBV29-1 to TRBJ2-5; D call uncertain. This CDR3 is 13 amino acids long. Germline V gives CDR1 SQVTM, CDR2 ANQGSEA. The germline V and J ends were trimmed by 1 base and 1 base, with 7 bases remaining between them. Here the CDR3 DNA reads TGCAGCGTTGAAGGGTCAGTCCAAGAGACCCAGTACTTC. Translated, it gives CSVEGSVQETQYF.

This clone was detected once. The chain joins TRBV19 to TRBJ2-7, with 7 bases that match TRBD1. Trimming at V came to 4 bases and at J to 2 bases, leaving 5 bases not matched to a gene. The CDR3 consists of 14 residues. The germline V gene has CDR1 LNHDA and CDR2 SQIVND (reference sequence). In nucleotides, the CDR3 is TGTGCCAGTAGTACTCCGGGACAGACCTACGAGCAGTACTTC. Amino acids: CASSTPGQTYEQYF.

The J gene is TRBJ2-3, the V gene TRBV19; weak D call: TRBD2 (5 bases). The germline V and J ends were trimmed by 5 bases and 9 bases, with 12 bases remaining between them. This CDR3 contains 12 residues. Germline CDR1 and CDR2: LNHDA and SQIVND (reference sequence). The CDR3 loop is CASSGSVQTQYF. DNA for the CDR3: TGTGCCAGTAGTGGTAGCGTGCAGACGCAGTATTTT. The whole variable domain, remainder taken from reference TRBV19 and TRBJ2-3, is DGGITQSPKYLFRKEGQNVTLSCEQNLNHDAMYWYRQDPGQGLRLIYYSQIVNDFQKGDIAEGYSVSREKKESFPLTVTSAQKNPTAFYLCASSGSVQTQYFGPGTRLTVL.